A selection of T cell receptor beta chains follows, all from one sample in a study of blood T cells in healthy people across ages. Each CDR3 protein gets one entry after TCRdb re-called the 5' RACE reads with MiXCR. The table lists about 640,000 distinct CDR3 sequences, about 54% of them singletons. What was sequenced was blood. The receptors here all came from a man aged 55-75 years in good health. Both conserved end residues are part of each CDR3. Fields, in order: D gene, V gene, clone size, J gene, CDR3 protein, CDR3 DNA. A D gene is named only where the DNA matches it firmly. The size entry is marked missing in some rows and otherwise reads once, few, many or a size class.

>-|TRBV5-1|-|TRBJ1-1
CASSPDRRTEAFF
TGCGCCAGCAGCCCGGACAGAAGGACTGAAGCTTTCTTT
>TRBD2|TRBV6-1|-|TRBJ2-3
CASSEPAGDRYAYF
TGTGCCAGCAGTGAACCAGCGGGAGACAGATACGCGTATTTT
>-|TRBV2|-|TRBJ2-1
CASSERGGGAYNEQFF
TGTGCCAGCAGTGAAAGGGGAGGGGGGGCCTACAATGAGCAGTTCTTC
>TRBD2|TRBV20-1|-|TRBJ2-7
CSAAGLAGSYEQYF
TGCAGTGCTGCGGGACTAGCGGGGTCCTACGAGCAGTACTTC
>TRBD2|TRBV12-3/TRBV12-4|-|TRBJ2-5
CASSPGGQQETQYF
TGTGCCAGCAGTCCGGGGGGGCAACAAGAGACCCAGTACTTC
>-|TRBV4-1|few|TRBJ2-6
CASSQDRAVSGANVLTF
TGCGCCAGCAGCCAAGACAGGGCCGTCTCTGGGGCCAACGTCCTGACTTTC
>TRBD1|TRBV7-9|-|TRBJ2-1
CASSPRQGGWFF
TGTGCCAGCAGCCCCCGACAGGGGGGTTGGTTCTTC
>-|TRBV20-1|few|TRBJ2-5
CSAREPAVQETQYF
TGCAGTGCTAGAGAGCCAGCAGTACAAGAGACCCAGTACTTC
>TRBD1|TRBV5-1|-|TRBJ2-7
CASSLETGGPNSYEQYF
TGCGCCAGCAGCTTGGAAACAGGGGGACCGAACTCCTACGAGCAGTACTTC
>TRBD1|TRBV20-1|-|TRBJ1-2
CSAPRQGVGGYTF
TGCAGTGCCCCAAGACAGGGCGTGGGCGGCTACACCTTC
>-|TRBV5-1|-|TRBJ1-2
CAGSLEGGFYGYTF
TGCGCCGGCAGCTTGGAGGGGGGATTCTATGGCTACACCTTC
>TRBD2|TRBV7-8|few|TRBJ2-1
CASSLAARLAGEQFF
TGTGCCAGCAGCTTGGCCGCTCGACTAGCTGGTGAGCAGTTCTTC
>TRBD2|TRBV4-1|-|TRBJ2-5
CASSQDRASGYQETQYF
TGCGCCAGCAGCCAAGATCGGGCTAGCGGGTACCAAGAGACCCAGTACTTC
>-|TRBV29-1|-|TRBJ1-4
CSVGEPTNEKLFF
TGCAGCGTTGGAGAGCCAACTAATGAAAAACTGTTTTTT
>TRBD2|TRBV3-1|once|TRBJ2-5
CASSPGLAGMQETQYF
TGTGCCAGCAGCCCCGGACTAGCGGGAATGCAAGAGACCCAGTACTTC
>TRBD1|TRBV7-2|few|TRBJ1-2
CASSRDRGNNYGYTF
TGTGCCAGCAGCCGCGACAGGGGCAATAACTATGGCTACACCTTC
>-|TRBV20-1|-|TRBJ1-1
CSASGGLSTEAFF
TGCAGTGCTTCCGGGGGGCTGAGCACTGAAGCTTTCTTT
>TRBD1|TRBV27|few|TRBJ1-2
CASSLRFRDRGLGGYTF
TGTGCCAGCAGTTTACGATTCCGGGACAGGGGGCTTGGTGGCTACACCTTC
>TRBD1|TRBV20-1|-|TRBJ2-1
CSATRDRGYNEQFF
TGCAGTGCAACCCGGGACAGGGGGTACAATGAGCAGTTCTTC
>-|TRBV10-3|few|TRBJ1-6
CAISESGGYNSPLHF
TGTGCCATCAGTGAGTCCGGGGGGTATAATTCACCCCTCCACTTT
>-|TRBV10-3|-|TRBJ1-2
CAISLETDGLYGYTF
TGTGCCATCAGCCTTGAAACGGACGGACTCTATGGCTACACCTTC
>-|TRBV5-1|few|TRBJ2-1
CASSIDRGSYNEQFF
TGCGCCAGCAGCATTGACCGGGGGTCTTACAATGAGCAGTTCTTC
>TRBD1|TRBV2|-|TRBJ2-3
CASRGQGGGTDTQYF
TGTGCCAGCAGGGGACAGGGAGGAGGCACAGATACGCAGTATTTT
>-|TRBV6-1|once|TRBJ2-2
CASRGQSNTGELFF
TGTGCCAGCAGGGGACAATCGAACACCGGGGAGCTGTTTTTT
>TRBD2|TRBV9|few|TRBJ2-5
CASSSRRAGGPNEQYF
TGTGCCAGCAGCAGCCGCAGGGCGGGGGGTCCCAATGAGCAGTACTTC
>-|TRBV5-1|-|TRBJ2-6
CASSLGGSGSGANVLTF
TGCGCCAGCAGCTTGGGAGGTTCGGGCTCTGGGGCCAACGTCCTGACTTTC
>-|TRBV4-2|-|TRBJ2-6
CASSQERGAGANVLTF
TGTGCCAGCAGCCAAGAGCGCGGGGCCGGGGCCAACGTCCTGACTTTC
>-|TRBV7-2|few|TRBJ2-1
CASSLDRVKQFF
TGTGCCAGCAGCTTAGATAGGGTTAAGCAGTTCTTC
>TRBD1|TRBV28|-|TRBJ2-7
CASSLDRFGEQYF
TGTGCCAGCAGCCTGGACAGGTTCGGGGAGCAGTACTTC
>-|TRBV10-3|-|TRBJ2-1
CAAKNRASNEQFF
TGTGCCGCAAAAAACAGGGCGTCCAATGAGCAGTTCTTC
>-|TRBV29-1|-|TRBJ1-5
CSASEGDQPQHF
TGCAGCGCCTCAGAGGGGGATCAGCCCCAGCATTTT
>TRBD1|TRBV6-5|many|TRBJ2-1
CASSPGQAYNEQFF
TGTGCCAGCAGCCCGGGACAGGCCTACAATGAGCAGTTCTTC
>-|TRBV20-1|-|TRBJ1-1
CSARWYRGGSEAFF
TGCAGTGCTAGGTGGTACCGGGGGGGCTCTGAAGCTTTCTTT
>-|TRBV20-1|few|TRBJ2-1
CSAIAGRDEQFF
TGCAGTGCTATTGCGGGCCGGGATGAGCAGTTCTTC
>-|TRBV4-2|-|TRBJ2-5
CASSPRLEGETQYF
TGTGCCAGCAGCCCCAGACTAGAAGGGGAGACCCAGTACTTC
>-|TRBV2|-|TRBJ2-3
CASRGTTDTQYF
TGTGCCAGCAGGGGGACCACAGATACGCAGTATTTT
>-|TRBV9|-|TRBJ1-4
CASSPPPTRAGRREKLFF
TGTGCCAGCAGCCCCCCGCCCACCCGAGCGGGGCGCAGGGAAAAACTGTTTTTT
>-|TRBV20-1|once|TRBJ2-1
CSARDRGRSDEQFF
TGCAGTGCTAGAGATCGGGGTCGAAGCGATGAGCAGTTCTTC
>-|TRBV5-1|few|TRBJ2-7
CASSLAGDLYEQYF
TGCGCCAGCAGCTTGGCGGGGGATCTCTACGAGCAGTACTTC